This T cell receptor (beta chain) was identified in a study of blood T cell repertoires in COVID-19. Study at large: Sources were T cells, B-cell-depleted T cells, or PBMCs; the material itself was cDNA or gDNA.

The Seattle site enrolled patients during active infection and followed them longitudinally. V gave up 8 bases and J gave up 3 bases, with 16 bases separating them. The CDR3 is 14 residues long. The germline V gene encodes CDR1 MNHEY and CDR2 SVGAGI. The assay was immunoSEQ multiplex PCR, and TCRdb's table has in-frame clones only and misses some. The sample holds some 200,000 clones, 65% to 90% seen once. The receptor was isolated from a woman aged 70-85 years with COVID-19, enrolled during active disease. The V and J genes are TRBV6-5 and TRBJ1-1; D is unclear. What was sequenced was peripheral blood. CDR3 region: CASLRSGSHTEAFF. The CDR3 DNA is TGTGCCAGCCTCCGATCGGGAAGTCACACTGAAGCTTTCTTT.